This is a list of T cell receptor beta chains from one sample in a study of T-cell reconstitution after alpha-beta-depleted transplantation in children. One entry per CDR3 protein results from TCRdb running MiXCR on the PCR reads. Of hundreds of thousands of distinct CDR3 sequences listed, 13% are singletons. Sample: PBMCs, mostly from graft donor cells, taken 360 days after TCRalphabeta/CD19-depleted stem cell transplant. The receptors come from a male patient under 18 who had a stem cell transplant for acute myeloid leukemia, so the T cells may come from the graft donor. Both conserved end residues are part of each CDR3. The D gene is left open where the match is weak. Rows may omit the clone size; those that give it use once, few, many or a size class.

cdr3_length,v_call,j_call,clone_size,d_call,cdr3_aa,cdr3_nt
16,TRBV3-1,TRBJ2-1,NA,NA,CASSLTTLGPYNEQFF,TGTGCCAGCAGCCTAACGACCCTAGGCCCCTACAATGAGCAGTTCTTC
18,TRBV7-8,TRBJ2-1,NA,NA,CASSFPPARGSSYNEQFF,TGTGCCAGCAGCTTCCCTCCGGCCCGGGGGAGCTCCTACAATGAGCAGTTCTTC
15,TRBV9,TRBJ2-5,many,TRBD2,CASSVASGREQTQYF,TGTGCCAGCAGCGTGGCTAGCGGGAGGGAACAGACCCAGTACTTC
17,TRBV5-1,TRBJ1-4,few,NA,CASSLVFSTGFGEKLFF,TGCGCCAGCAGCTTGGTTTTTTCAACAGGGTTTGGCGAAAAACTGTTTTTT
16,TRBV20-1,TRBJ2-1,NA,TRBD2,CSARTSGSIIYNEQFF,TGCAGTGCACGGACTAGCGGGAGTATTATCTACAATGAGCAGTTCTTC
16,TRBV6-1,TRBJ2-1,NA,TRBD2,CASSPRGSGSRDEQFF,TGTGCCAGCAGCCCCCGTGGTAGCGGGAGTAGGGATGAGCAGTTCTTC
13,TRBV21-1,TRBJ2-7,NA,NA,CASSKVQGNEQYF,TGTGCCAGCAGCAAGGTTCAGGGGAACGAGCAGTACTTC
16,TRBV14,TRBJ2-5,few,TRBD1,CASSPGQVSYQETQYF,TGTGCCAGCAGCCCCGGACAGGTATCTTACCAAGAGACCCAGTACTTC
19,TRBV18,TRBJ2-3,NA,TRBD2,CASSPRSSGANRGTDTQYF,TGTGCCAGCTCACCACGGTCTAGCGGGGCCAACCGAGGCACAGATACGCAGTATTTT
15,TRBV14,TRBJ2-7,few,NA,CASSQYGTETYEQYF,TGTGCCAGCAGCCAATATGGAACAGAAACCTACGAGCAGTACTTC
18,TRBV20-1,TRBJ2-1,few,NA,CSAPSRGGPTSSYNEQFF,TGCAGTGCACCTTCCCGCGGAGGGCCCACCAGCTCCTACAATGAGCAGTTCTTC
16,TRBV7-3,TRBJ2-1,NA,TRBD2,CASSRSGLAGFNEQFF,TGTGCCAGCAGCCGTTCAGGGCTAGCGGGATTCAATGAGCAGTTCTTC
16,TRBV6-1,TRBJ1-6,few,NA,CATGKYRGSYNSPLHF,TGTGCCACCGGGAAATACCGCGGCTCCTATAATTCACCCCTCCACTTT
15,TRBV18,TRBJ2-7,NA,TRBD1,CASSRRDRDNYEQYF,TGTGCCAGCTCACGCCGGGACAGGGATAACTACGAGCAGTACTTC
15,TRBV12-3/TRBV12-4,TRBJ2-5,NA,NA,CASSLYAQTEETQYF,TGTGCCAGCAGTTTATATGCGCAGACTGAAGAGACCCAGTACTTC
14,TRBV29-1,TRBJ2-1,few,TRBD1,CSVRTGGPYNEQFF,TGCAGCGTTAGGACAGGGGGTCCCTACAATGAGCAGTTCTTC
15,TRBV5-6,TRBJ2-1,few,NA,CASSYGRLHYNEQFF,TGTGCCAGCAGCTACGGACGGCTACACTACAATGAGCAGTTCTTC
14,TRBV6-5,TRBJ2-5,few,NA,CASSYTDSLETQYF,TGTGCCAGCAGTTACACCGACAGCCTAGAGACCCAGTACTTC
16,TRBV4-2,TRBJ1-1,few,NA,CASSQDKAGMNTEAFF,TGTGCCAGCAGCCAAGATAAGGCCGGGATGAACACTGAAGCTTTCTTT
14,TRBV18,TRBJ2-1,few,NA,CASSPVYPYNEQFF,TGTGCCAGCTCACCAGTATACCCCTACAATGAGCAGTTCTTC
13,TRBV6-1,TRBJ1-2,few,NA,CASSSTHSYGYTF,TGTGCCAGCAGCTCAACCCATAGCTATGGCTACACCTTC
10,TRBV20-1,TRBJ2-7,many,NA,CSASGVEQYF,TGCAGTGCTAGTGGGGTCGAGCAGTACTTC
11,TRBV6-6,TRBJ2-3,few,NA,CASKWADTQYF,TGTGCCAGCAAGTGGGCAGATACGCAGTATTTT
19,TRBV10-3,TRBJ2-1,few,TRBD1,CAISRQGPSGGGTYNEQFF,TGTGCCATCAGCCGACAGGGGCCGTCCGGAGGAGGCACCTACAATGAGCAGTTCTTC
14,TRBV6-2/TRBV6-3,TRBJ2-7,NA,TRBD1,CASSHRQGRYEQYF,TGTGCCAGCAGTCACCGACAGGGGAGGTACGAGCAGTACTTC
16,TRBV12-3/TRBV12-4,TRBJ2-2,NA,TRBD1,CASTPYEGAGTGELFF,TGTGCCAGCACGCCCTATGAGGGGGCTGGCACCGGGGAGCTGTTTTTT
15,TRBV27,TRBJ1-1,many,TRBD1,CASTTRDRGNSEAFF,TGTGCCAGCACCACACGGGACAGGGGGAACTCTGAAGCTTTCTTT